This T cell receptor (beta chain) was identified during a study of tumor-infiltrating lymphocytes in primary liver carcinoma. This clonotype has only one observation. The antigen remains undetermined. CDR1 and CDR2 (germline): SQVTM, ANQGSEA. The ends were cut back, 7 bases at V and 3 bases at J, with 18 bases in the middle. The CDR3 runs to 14 residues. Both RNA and DNA were isolated together from approximately 20-30 mg of bulk tissue that had not been sorted. TCR beta cDNA was made from roughly 450 ng total RNA with a constant-region primer. Libraries covering TCR beta were generated through three nested multiplex PCR rounds (using a slightly modified ARM-PCR). A C-beta reverse primer and TRBV1-TRBV30 forward primers served in each of the first two PCR rounds, at ten to eleven cycles apiece. One entry per CDR3 protein results from TCRdb running MiXCR on the multiplex PCR reads. The top ten hold about a tenth of the sample, which has some 120,000 distinct CDR3 sequences, roughly 69% seen once.

Whole-study findings and limits: With p = 0.039, the top-250-clone fraction in tumors significantly exceeded that in blood.

This sequence joins TRBV29-1 and TRBJ2-5; maybe TRBD1 (6 bases). The source of this sequence is a woman aged 60 to 75 with primary liver carcinoma and hepatitis B virus infection. Material for sequencing was liver tumor tissue from sampling region 1. Subset described: tumor region T1, superior pole. The CDR3, as DNA: TGCAGCGCCCCCCAATCAGGGGTAGAAGAGACCCAGTACTTC. Translation gives CSAPQSGVEETQYF.